This T cell receptor beta chain stems from a study of CD8+ T cells in alopecia areata. Study observations and caveats: Patients shared TCRs less clearly than mice did, possibly owing to HLA. Sequencing of scalp tissue also captures the resident alphabeta T cells of normal skin.

V shed 1 base and J 0 bases; nucleotides not matched to a gene: 4. The CDR3 extends over 16 amino acids. Per the germline V gene, CDR1 is SEHNR and CDR2 is FQNEAQ (reference sequence). Peripheral blood and lesional scalp punch biopsies were taken from alopecia areata patients. It was cDNA, reverse transcribed from extracted RNA, that served as the sequencing template. Using immunoSEQ multiplex PCR, the repertoire was profiled, and TCRdb retains in-frame clones only, with some absent. Among 150,000 to 200,000 clones listed, about 66% were seen once. A word on this clone: Its antigen is not identified.

J is TRBJ1-2 and V is TRBV7-9; 8 bases match TRBD1. Source: CD8+ T cells sorted from blood, taken at week 0. The receptor's source is a human donor with alopecia areata. This CDR3 reads CASSLDRGGSNYGYTF. The DNA of the CDR3 is TGTGCCAGCAGCTTAGACAGGGGGGGATCTAACTATGGCTACACCTTC.